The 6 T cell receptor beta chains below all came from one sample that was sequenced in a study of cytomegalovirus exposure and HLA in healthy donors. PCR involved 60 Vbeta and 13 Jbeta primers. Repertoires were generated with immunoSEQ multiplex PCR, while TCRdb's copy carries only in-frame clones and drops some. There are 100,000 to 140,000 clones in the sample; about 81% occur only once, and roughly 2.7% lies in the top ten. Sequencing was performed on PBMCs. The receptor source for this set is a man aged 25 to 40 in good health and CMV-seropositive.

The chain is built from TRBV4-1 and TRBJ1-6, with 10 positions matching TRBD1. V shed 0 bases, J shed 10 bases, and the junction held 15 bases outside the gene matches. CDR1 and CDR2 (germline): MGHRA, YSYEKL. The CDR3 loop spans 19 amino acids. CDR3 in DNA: TGCGCCAGCAGCCAAGAGGCCCTATTAGGGACAGGGGATCGCTCACCCCTCCACTTT. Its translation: CASSQEALLGTGDRSPLHF.

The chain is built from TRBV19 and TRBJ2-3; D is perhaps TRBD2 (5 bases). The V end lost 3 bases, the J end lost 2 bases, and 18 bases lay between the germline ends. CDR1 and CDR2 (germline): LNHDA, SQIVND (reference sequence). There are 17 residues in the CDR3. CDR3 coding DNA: TGTGCCAGTAGTATGGACCCCCCGACGGGGTACACAGATACGCAGTATTTT. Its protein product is CASSMDPPTGYTDTQYF.

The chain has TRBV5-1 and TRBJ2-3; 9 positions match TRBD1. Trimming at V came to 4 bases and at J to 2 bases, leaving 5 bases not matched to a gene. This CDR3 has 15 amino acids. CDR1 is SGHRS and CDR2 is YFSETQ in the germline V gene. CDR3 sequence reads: CASSPRDRVTDTQYF. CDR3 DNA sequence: TGCGCCAGCAGCCCCCGGGACAGGGTCACAGATACGCAGTATTTT. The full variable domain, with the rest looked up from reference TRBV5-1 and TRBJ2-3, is KAGVTQTPRYLIKTRGQQVTLSCSPISGHRSVSWYQQTPGQGLQFLFEYFSETQRNKGNFPGRFSGRQFSNSRSEMNVSTLELGDSALYLCASSPRDRVTDTQYFGPGTRLTVL.

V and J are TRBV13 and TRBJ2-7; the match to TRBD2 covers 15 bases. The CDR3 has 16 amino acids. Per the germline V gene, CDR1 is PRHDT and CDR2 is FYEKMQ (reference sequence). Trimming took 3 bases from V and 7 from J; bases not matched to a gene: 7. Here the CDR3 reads CASSFSTGTSGGEQYF. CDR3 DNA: TGTGCCAGCAGCTTTTCCACCGGGACTAGCGGGGGGGAGCAGTACTTC.

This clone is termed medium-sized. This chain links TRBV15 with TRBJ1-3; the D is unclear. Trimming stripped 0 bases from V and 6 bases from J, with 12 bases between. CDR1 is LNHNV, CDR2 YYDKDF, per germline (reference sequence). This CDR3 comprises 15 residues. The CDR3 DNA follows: TGTGCCACCAGCAGAGATCGCGAGGCATCAAACACCATATATTTT. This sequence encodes CATSRDREASNTIYF.

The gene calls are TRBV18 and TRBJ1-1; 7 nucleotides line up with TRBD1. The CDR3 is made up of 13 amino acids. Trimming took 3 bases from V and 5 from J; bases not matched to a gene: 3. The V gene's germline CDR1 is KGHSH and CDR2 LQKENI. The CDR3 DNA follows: TGTGCCAGCTCACCGACAGGGAGGACTGAAGCTTTCTTT. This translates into CASSPTGRTEAFF. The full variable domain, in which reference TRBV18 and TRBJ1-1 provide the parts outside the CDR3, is NAGVMQNPRHLVRRRGQEARLRCSPMKGHSHVYWYRQLPEEGLKFMVYLQKENIIDESGMPKERFSAEFPKEGPSILRIQQVVRGDSAAYFCASSPTGRTEAFFGQGTRLTVV.